This TCR beta chain was sequenced for a study of a mutant IDH1 vaccine in newly diagnosed glioma. Assay: immunoSEQ multiplex PCR; the TCRdb copy retains only in-frame clones and omits some. The sample yields about 64,000 clones, 74% seen once. Deletions cut 3 bases from V and 6 bases from J, with 5 bases between. The CDR3 loop spans 11 amino acids. CDR1 is MNHNS, CDR2 SASEGT, per germline. As for this clone: What it recognizes is unknown.

Time point of the sample: week 35, safety follow-up. Vaccine doses each comprised 300 ug of mutant IDH1 20-mer peptide, with topical imiquimod. Sequencing was performed on PBMCs, taken from a glioma patient whose treatment included an IDH1 peptide vaccine. V is TRBV6-1 and J is TRBJ1-2, with D possibly TRBD1 on 5 matching bases. The receptor comes from a man in his fifties or sixties with glioma. CDR3 amino acids: CASSDRDGYTF. The CDR3, as DNA: TGTGCCAGCAGTGACAGGGATGGCTACACCTTC.